This T cell receptor (beta chain) is drawn from a study of cytomegalovirus exposure and HLA in healthy donors. Overall study: Researchers previously reported finding roughly 120 million unique TCR beta sequences from roughly 200 million T cells. Whole-study results and caveats: It was shown in a later analysis that HLA-associated TCR beta chains were more clonally expanded than other, equally common chains. Rare TCR sequences dominated, though some public TCRs recurred in many donors.

On this clone: Antigen: not known. One junction end does not reproduce the germline sequence, and a read error may be involved.

PCR was performed using 60 Vbeta and 13 Jbeta primers. Data came from immunoSEQ multiplex PCR; TCRdb stores just in-frame clones and leaves some out. The sample contains more than 85,000 clones, roughly 70% of which appear only once. This CDR3 region has 16 residues. From germline, CDR1 is SSHAT and CDR2 FNYEAQ (reference sequence). The sequenced sample consisted of PBMCs. This receptor was taken from a woman aged 50 to 65 in good health and CMV-seropositive. The V and J genes are TRBV7-7 and TRBJ2-5, with 7 bases identical to TRBD2. With the DNA end fitting TRBJ2-7 better, the J assignment may be wrong. CDR3 loop: CASSLAVIAGSYEQYF. The DNA of the CDR3 is TGTGCTAGCAGCTTAGCGGTAATAGCGGGTTCCTACGAGCAGTACTTC.